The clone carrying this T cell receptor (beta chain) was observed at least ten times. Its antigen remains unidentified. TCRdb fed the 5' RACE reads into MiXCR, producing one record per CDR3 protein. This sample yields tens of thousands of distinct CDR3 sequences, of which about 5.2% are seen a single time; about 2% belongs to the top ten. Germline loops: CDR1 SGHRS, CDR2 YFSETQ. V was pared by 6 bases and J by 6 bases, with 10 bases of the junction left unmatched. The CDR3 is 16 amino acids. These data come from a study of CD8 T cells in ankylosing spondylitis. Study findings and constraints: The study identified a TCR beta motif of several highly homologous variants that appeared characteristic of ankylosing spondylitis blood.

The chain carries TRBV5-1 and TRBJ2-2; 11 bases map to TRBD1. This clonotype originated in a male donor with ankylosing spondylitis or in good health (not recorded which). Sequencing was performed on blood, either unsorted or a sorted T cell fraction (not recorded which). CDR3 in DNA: TGCGCCAGCACCAAGTCGGGACAGGGGGGATCCGGGGAGCTGTTTTTT. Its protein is CASTKSGQGGSGELFF. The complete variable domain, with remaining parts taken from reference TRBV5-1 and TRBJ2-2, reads KAGVTQTPRYLIKTRGQQVTLSCSPISGHRSVSWYQQTPGQGLQFLFEYFSETQRNKGNFPGRFSGRQFSNSRSEMNVSTLELGDSALYLCASTKSGQGGSGELFFGEGSRLTVL.